This T cell receptor beta chain was recovered during a study of cytomegalovirus exposure and HLA in healthy donors. Across the study: There were 65 million to 85 million unique TCRs (from HLA-typed donors) in an early data release.

Use of 60 Vbeta and 13 Jbeta primers characterized the PCR. Only in-frame clones appear in the TCRdb table, and some are missing; sequencing was by immunoSEQ multiplex PCR. The table lists roughly 150,000 clones, around three quarters of them singletons. V dropped 6 bases and J dropped 10 bases, with 13 bases sitting between them. The CDR3 is 12 residues long. Germline lookup yields CDR1 MNHNS and CDR2 SASEGT. The sample consisted of PBMCs. The origin of this receptor is a woman between 40 and 55 years old in good health and CMV-seronegative. The genes are TRBV6-1 and TRBJ2-1; D unclear. CDR3 amino acids: CASRGEIHEQFF. The CDR3 DNA reads TGTGCCAGCAGAGGAGAAATCCACGAGCAGTTCTTC.